The 15 T cell receptor beta chains in this list originate from one sample, sequenced in a study of CXCR3-negative and CXCR3-positive naive CD8 T cells. It was by 5' RACE with UMI labels that the TRB cDNA libraries were prepared. From the 5' RACE reads, TCRdb lists one entry per CDR3 protein and no DNA. In all, the sample yields fewer than 55,000 distinct CDR3 sequences. Input material: naive CXCR3- CD8+ T cells from blood. Subset of the sample: CD45RO-CCR7+CD27+CD95- naive CD8+ T cells lacking CXCR3 (TNR3-). These receptor sequences come from a human donor in good health. Some clones in this sample may be carry-over from other donors' samples.

This chain uses TRBV7-2 with TRBJ2-1; lacking DNA, the TRBD1 call made by TCRdb goes unchecked. The germline gives CDR1 SGHTA, CDR2 FQGNSA. The CDR3 is made up of 14 amino acids. The CDR3 region is CASSLLTGGNEQFF.

The CDR3 protein is CSVDSGYGYTF. This rearrangement joins TRBV29-1 to TRBJ1-2. CDR3 length: 11 amino acids. Germline V gene data show CDR1 as SQVTM and CDR2 as ANQGSEA. Full variable domain (remainder filled in from reference TRBV29-1 and TRBJ1-2): SAVISQKPSRDICQRGTSLTIQCQVDSQVTMMFWYRQQPGQSLTLIATANQGSEATYESGFVIDKFPISRPNLTFSTLTVSNMSPEDSSIYLCSVDSGYGYTFGSGTRLTVV.

The V and J genes are TRBV28 and TRBJ1-2; as DNA is missing, the TRBD1 call by TCRdb cannot be tested. Per germline, CDR1 MDHEN and CDR2 SYDVKM. The CDR3 is made up of 15 amino acids. The CDR3 spells CASSSLWADDYGYTF.

The rearrangement joins TRBV19 to TRBJ2-2; the D gene TCRdb calls, TRBD1, cannot be checked with no DNA. This CDR3 spans 15 amino acids. Germline-derived CDR1 and CDR2 are LNHDA and SQIVND (reference sequence). CDR3 loop: CASTHRGEQDGELFF.

The chain carries TRBV6-5 and TRBJ2-2. The CDR3 sequence is 13 residues long. From germline, CDR1 is MNHEY and CDR2 SVGAGI. CDR3 sequence: CASSPVNTGELFF.

The rearrangement links TRBV28 to TRBJ2-3. Per germline, CDR1 MDHEN and CDR2 SYDVKM. The CDR3 extends over 12 amino acids. CDR3 region: CASSLIGYTQYF.

The gene calls are TRBV14 and TRBJ2-7. Per the germline V gene, CDR1 is SGHDN and CDR2 is FVKESK. There are 15 residues in the CDR3. CDR3 sequence: CASSPRKLGRGEQYF.

The CDR3 reads CSVERQPPNYGYTF. The chain employs TRBV29-1 and TRBJ1-2; the D gene TCRdb calls, TRBD1, cannot be checked with no DNA. Germline V CDR1 and CDR2: SQVTM, ANQGSEA. The CDR3 consists of 14 residues.

The V and J genes are TRBV12-3 or TRBV12-4 and TRBJ2-7; without DNA, the TCRdb call of TRBD2 cannot be checked. The CDR3 is made up of 13 amino acids. CDR3 protein: CASSPGTVYEQYF.

This chain uses TRBV12-3 or TRBV12-4 with TRBJ2-1. This CDR3 comprises 14 residues. CDR3 loop: CASISSQEHSEQFF.

The chain employs TRBV3-1 and TRBJ1-1. CDR1 is LGHDT, CDR2 YNNKEL, per germline (reference sequence). The CDR3 is 15 residues long. Here the CDR3 reads CASSQARDLNTEAFF. Using reference TRBV3-1 and TRBJ1-1 for the parts outside the CDR3, the full variable domain is DTAVSQTPKYLVTQMGNDKSIKCEQNLGHDTMYWYKQDSKKFLKIMFSYNNKELIINETVPNRFSPKSPDKAHLNLHINSLELGDSAVYFCASSQARDLNTEAFFGQGTRLTVV.

This chain connects TRBV6-4 to TRBJ1-5; absent DNA, TCRdb's TRBD1 call cannot be checked. The V gene's germline CDR1 is MRHNA and CDR2 SNTAGT. This CDR3 spans 16 amino acids. This chain's CDR3 is CASRYDRDRGGQPQHF.

The chain recombines TRBV19 with TRBJ1-4; TCRdb's D call of TRBD1 is untestable without DNA. Germline values: CDR1 LNHDA, CDR2 SQIVND (reference sequence). CDR3 size: 15 residues. CDR3 amino acids: CASSIADRGNEKLFF.

The chain joins TRBV7-9 to TRBJ2-1; no DNA is available, so the TRBD2 call from TCRdb remains unchecked. This CDR3 contains 16 residues. Germline V gene lookup returns CDR1 SEHNR and CDR2 FQNEAQ (reference sequence). The chain's CDR3 is CASSLPESGTYNEQFF.

This chain uses TRBV5-1 with TRBJ2-7; TCRdb lists TRBD2, though no DNA is available to test this call. The CDR3 totals 13 residues. Germline assignment: CDR1 SGHRS and CDR2 YFSETQ. CDR3 sequence: CASSMEGPGKQYF.